A single sample gave rise to the 11 T cell receptor beta chains below, sequenced in a study of Ad26.COV2.S vaccination and SARS-CoV-2 variants. Noted treatment: roughly 20 received Ad26.COV2.S at low or high dose, single or two shots; about 5 received placebo; per-sample allocation not given. The samples date from day 63 after the first vaccine or placebo injection. Repertoires were generated with immunoSEQ multiplex PCR, while TCRdb's copy carries only in-frame clones and drops some. The data contain roughly 680,000 clones, 89% of them singletons. The sample was peripheral blood, taken in a trial of Ad26.COV2.S vaccine versus placebo. These receptors all stem from a person between 18 and 65 years old who received the Ad26.COV2.S COVID-19 vaccine or a placebo.

The chain uses TRBV6-6 and TRBJ2-1; D uncertain. This CDR3 is 11 amino acids long. V lost 7 bases, J lost 4 bases, and 5 bases lay in between. CDR1 is MNHNY, CDR2 SVGAGI, per germline (reference sequence). DNA of the CDR3: TGTGCCAGCACCCTATACAATGAGCAGTTCTTC. Encoded protein: CASTLYNEQFF.

The genes are TRBV7-9 and TRBJ1-2; TRBD1 is a possible D gene (5 bases). This CDR3 spans 15 amino acids. Germline loops: CDR1 SEHNR, CDR2 FQNEAQ (reference sequence). The V end lost 5 bases, the J end lost 0 bases, and 13 bases lay between the germline ends. CDR3 region: CASSPLWGPNYGYTF. CDR3 DNA: TGTGCCAGCAGCCCATTGTGGGGCCCTAACTATGGCTACACCTTC.

The chain links TRBV13 to TRBJ1-1; the D gene is possibly TRBD1 (5 bases). Germline loops: CDR1 PRHDT, CDR2 FYEKMQ (reference sequence). The V gene lost 5 bases and the J gene lost 1 base, with 14 bases spanning the gap. This CDR3 region has 15 residues. The CDR3 sequence: CASSHLSGQNTEAFF. Written as DNA, the CDR3 is TGTGCCAGCAGCCATTTGTCCGGACAGAACACTGAAGCTTTCTTT.

This chain joins TRBV24-1 and TRBJ2-4; D is possibly TRBD1 (6 bases). V gave up 3 bases and J gave up 6 bases, with 11 bases separating them. The CDR3 totals 14 residues. CDR1 is KGHDR and CDR2 is SFDVKD in the germline V gene. CDR3 sequence: CATSDAGDPNIQYF. In DNA, the CDR3 is TGTGCCACCAGTGATGCAGGGGATCCAAACATTCAGTACTTC.

The chain is built from TRBV5-1 and TRBJ2-7, with D possibly matching TRBD1 (5 bases). Germline V gene lookup returns CDR1 SGHRS and CDR2 YFSETQ. The CDR3 contains 14 residues. V dropped 0 bases and J dropped 5 bases, with 12 bases sitting between them. CDR3 loop: CASSLDAGWDEQYF. The DNA of the CDR3 is TGCGCCAGCAGCTTGGATGCAGGGTGGGACGAGCAGTACTTC.

The V and J genes are TRBV6-2 or TRBV6-3 and TRBJ2-2; D not resolved. V was shortened by 0 bases and J by 4 bases, with 6 bases between the two germline ends. The length of the CDR3 is 14 residues. Germline lookup yields CDR1 MNHEY and CDR2 SVGEGT. DNA of the CDR3: TGTGCCAGCAGTTACTCGGCGGCCACCGGGGAGCTGTTTTTT. Encoded protein: CASSYSAATGELFF.

The chain recombines TRBV4-1 with TRBJ2-1, with D perhaps being TRBD1 or TRBD2 (5 bases each). Germline V gene lookup returns CDR1 MGHRA and CDR2 YSYEKL. The CDR3 is 17 residues long. Trimming cost V 4 bases and J 7 bases, with 23 bases left between them. The CDR3, as DNA: TGCGCCAGCAGCCTCAGCCCAGCCGGGACCCCCTGGAATGAGCAGTTCTTC. The encoded protein is CASSLSPAGTPWNEQFF.

V and J are TRBV5-1 and TRBJ2-5; D unresolved. Trimming took 4 bases from V and 0 from J, leaving 10 bases between them. The CDR3 is 14 amino acids. Germline V lookup: CDR1 SGHRS, CDR2 YFSETQ. The CDR3 protein is CASSLTADQETQYF. As DNA, the CDR3 is TGCGCCAGCAGCCTGACGGCGGACCAAGAGACCCAGTACTTC.

As regards this clone: The junction shows a germline mismatch at one end, possibly a read error. The chain recombines TRBV30 with TRBJ1-1, with D uncertain. The CDR3 length is 14 residues. Looked up from germline, CDR1 is GTSNPN and CDR2 is SVGIG (reference sequence). The CDR3 spells CAWSVRPTNPEAFF. As DNA, the CDR3 is TGTGCCTGGAGTGTAAGACCTACGAACCCTGAAGCTTTCTTT.

The V call is TRBV10-3, the J call TRBJ2-7; D may be TRBD2 (6 bases). The CDR3 has 13 residues. CDR1 is ENHRY and CDR2 is SYGVKD in the germline V gene. V gave up 0 bases and J gave up 4 bases, with 7 bases separating them. This CDR3 reads CAISESGRYEQYF. The DNA for the CDR3 is TGTGCCATCAGTGAGTCGGGGAGGTACGAGCAGTACTTC.

The CDR3 is CASSSGTGHWIAFF. CDR3 nucleotides: TGCGCCAGCAGCTCCGGGACAGGGCATTGGATAGCTTTCTTT. This chain uses TRBV5-1 with TRBJ1-1, with 9 bases identical to TRBD1. Germline CDR1 SGHRS, CDR2 YFSETQ. The V and J ends lost 3 bases and 10 bases, in that order; junction bases with no gene match: 10. The CDR3 runs 14 residues.